This entry lists 21 T cell receptor beta chains sequenced from one sample in a study of cytomegalovirus exposure and HLA in healthy donors. 60 Vbeta and 13 Jbeta primers were used in PCR. Assay used: immunoSEQ multiplex PCR; TCRdb lists only in-frame clones, some missing. Counted here are about 75,000 clones, around 80% occurring once; the ten biggest clones make up 1.5% to 2%. The specimen was PBMCs. Receptor source: a man between 18 and 35 years old in good health and CMV-seronegative.

V gene TRBV4-2 combines with J gene TRBJ2-2; D might be TRBD1 (5 bases). CDR1 and CDR2 (germline): LGHNA, YNFKEQ. V gave up 0 bases and J gave up 3 bases, with 11 bases separating them. This CDR3 has 16 residues. CDR3 amino acids: CASSQDRGRDTGELFF. Here the CDR3 DNA reads TGTGCCAGCAGCCAAGATAGGGGTAGGGACACCGGGGAGCTGTTTTTT.

The chain carries TRBV11-3 and TRBJ2-1; 10 bases are shared with TRBD2. After removal of 0 bases from V and 3 bases from J, the junction contained 8 bases not matched to a gene. This CDR3 is built from 18 residues. Germline V lookup: CDR1 SGHNT, CDR2 YENEEA. CDR3 in DNA: TGTGCCAGCAGCTTAGATTCACGGCTAGCGGGGGACTACAATGAGCAGTTCTTC. Amino acid sequence: CASSLDSRLAGDYNEQFF.

Worth noting for this clone: Other nucleotide sequences from this sample produce the same CDR3. CDR3: CASSLAGGKDTQYF. CDR3 bases: TGTGCCAGCAGTTTAGCGGGGGGAAAGGATACGCAGTATTTT. This chain links TRBV28 with TRBJ2-3, with 8 bases that match TRBD2. Germline lookup yields CDR1 MDHEN and CDR2 SYDVKM. This CDR3 region has 14 residues. The V and J ends lost 2 bases and 6 bases, in that order; junction bases with no gene match: 4.

This clone came up a few times. The sample carries other DNA sequences with the same CDR3. This chain links TRBV28 with TRBJ1-1; no firm D call. The CDR3 is made up of 14 amino acids. Trimming shortened V by 5 bases and J by 0 bases, and 10 bases separated the two germline ends. CDR1 and CDR2 from the germline V gene are MDHEN and SYDVKM. The DNA for the CDR3 is TGTGCCAGCAGTCTTGTTAACATGAACACTGAAGCTTTCTTT. Translation: CASSLVNMNTEAFF.

The CDR3 reads CASSRAGAYEQYF. DNA for the CDR3: TGTGCCAGCAGTCGGGCGGGGGCCTACGAGCAGTACTTC. The rearrangement uses TRBV27 and TRBJ2-7, with 7 bases aligning to TRBD2. The CDR3 spans 13 residues. CDR1 is MNHEY, CDR2 SMNVEV, per germline (reference sequence). After removal of 5 bases from V and 2 bases from J, the junction contained 3 bases not matched to a gene.

This chain uses TRBV10-3 with TRBJ2-5; no clear D. The CDR3 is 13 residues long. The V end was cut by 5 bases, the J end by 2 bases, with 9 bases between. Germline V gene data show CDR1 as ENHRY and CDR2 as SYGVKD. CDR3 nucleotide sequence: TGTGCCATCAGTCATCAAAATCAAGAGACCCAGTACTTC. Its translation is CAISHQNQETQYF.

The genes are TRBV6-1 and TRBJ2-2; possibly TRBD2 for D (6 bases). Trimming left V 7 bases short and J 0 bases short, with 9 bases between. Germline V gives CDR1 MNHNS, CDR2 SASEGT. The CDR3 sequence is 14 residues long. CDR3 sequence: CASIGGTNTGELFF. The CDR3, as DNA: TGTGCCAGCATTGGAGGGACGAACACCGGGGAGCTGTTTTTT.

V gene TRBV4-2 combines with J gene TRBJ2-2; the match to TRBD2 covers 8 bases. With V trimmed by 4 bases and J by 1 base, 2 bases remained unmatched. This CDR3 contains 15 residues. Germline-derived CDR1 and CDR2 are LGHNA and YNFKEQ. The CDR3 loop reads CASSPSGRNTGELFF. For the CDR3, the DNA is TGTGCCAGCAGCCCAAGCGGGAGGAACACCGGGGAGCTGTTTTTT.

The chain combines TRBV5-4 with TRBJ1-1, with D perhaps TRBD1 (6 bases). The CDR3 is 16 residues long. V was pared by 3 bases and J by 1 base, with 16 bases between. Germline CDR1 is SGHNT and CDR2 is YYREEE (reference sequence). The CDR3 here is CASSWTVAQGNTEAFF. CDR3 nucleotides: TGTGCCAGCAGCTGGACAGTCGCTCAGGGGAACACTGAAGCTTTCTTT.

This clone has just one count. The chain is built from TRBV5-1 and TRBJ1-2; no clear D gene. Germline V lookup: CDR1 SGHRS, CDR2 YFSETQ. The CDR3 is made up of 13 amino acids. The V gene lost 0 bases and the J gene lost 2 bases, with 5 bases spanning the gap. CDR3 amino acids: CASSLVGNYGYTF. CDR3 nucleotides: TGCGCCAGCAGCTTGGTCGGGAACTATGGCTACACCTTC.

The CDR3 nucleotides are TGCGCCAGCAGCCAAGACCCGGACAGGAGAACTGAAGCTTTCTTT. It translates to CASSQDPDRRTEAFF. The chain joins TRBV4-1 to TRBJ1-1; 7 bases match TRBD1. The length of the CDR3 is 15 residues. Germline values: CDR1 MGHRA, CDR2 YSYEKL. The V and J ends lost 0 bases and 5 bases, in that order; junction bases with no gene match: 6.

Worth noting for this clone: Its ends do not fully match the called genes, so a read error is possible. The V and J genes are TRBV7-7 and TRBJ1-4, with TRBD1 matching 8 bases. Per germline, CDR1 SSHAT and CDR2 FNYEAQ (reference sequence). CDR3 length: 14 residues. The CDR3 loop reads CASIPPDRDEKLFF. The CDR3 nucleotides read TGTGCTAGCATTCCGCCGGACAGGGATGAAAAACTGTTTTTT.

The chain uses TRBV7-2 and TRBJ1-2; D is uncertain. Deletions cut 5 bases from V and 3 bases from J, with 7 bases between. CDR1 and CDR2 from the germline V gene are SGHTA and FQGNSA. This CDR3 comprises 12 residues. CDR3 bases: TGTGCCAGCAGCCAAAATGACTATGGCTACACCTTC. This sequence encodes CASSQNDYGYTF.

The V and J genes are TRBV28 and TRBJ2-3; D is possibly TRBD2 (6 bases). The CDR3 has 13 amino acids. Germline CDR1 and CDR2: MDHEN and SYDVKM. Trimming removed 7 bases from V and 7 bases from J, with 15 bases in between. The DNA of the CDR3 is TGTGCCAGCACCGCGGCGGGGTCGAATACGCAGTATTTT. Residues: CASTAAGSNTQYF. The full variable domain, completed using reference TRBV28 and TRBJ2-3, is DVKVTQSSRYLVKRTGEKVFLECVQDMDHENMFWYRQDPGLGLRLIYFSYDVKMKEKGDIPEGYSVSREKKERFSLILESASTNQTSMYLCASTAAGSNTQYFGPGTRLTVL.

The rearrangement joins TRBV27 to TRBJ2-7, with 10 nucleotides matching TRBD1. With 2 bases clipped from V and 2 bases from J, the junction kept 6 bases outside the gene matches. Germline V gives CDR1 MNHEY, CDR2 SMNVEV (reference sequence). The CDR3 has 16 amino acids. The CDR3 loop reads CASSLLTGTGAYEQYF. CDR3 coding DNA: TGTGCCAGCAGTTTACTCACCGGGACAGGGGCCTACGAGCAGTACTTC.

The chain links TRBV5-1 to TRBJ2-1; 9 positions agree with TRBD2. The CDR3 sequence is 16 residues long. Trimming cost V 0 bases and J 9 bases; bases outside gene matches: 10. The germline V gene has CDR1 SGHRS and CDR2 YFSETQ. The CDR3 DNA follows: TGCGCCAGCAGCTTGGTGGCGGGAGGGTTACTCTCTGAGCAGTTCTTC. This codes for CASSLVAGGLLSEQFF. Filled out from reference TRBV5-1 and TRBJ2-1, the complete variable domain reads KAGVTQTPRYLIKTRGQQVTLSCSPISGHRSVSWYQQTPGQGLQFLFEYFSETQRNKGNFPGRFSGRQFSNSRSEMNVSTLELGDSALYLCASSLVAGGLLSEQFFGPGTRLTVL.

This chain joins TRBV5-1 and TRBJ2-7, with TRBD2 as a possible D gene (6 bases). CDR3 length equals 12 residues. In germline, CDR1 is SGHRS, CDR2 YFSETQ. Trimming shortened V by 4 bases and J by 4 bases, and 9 bases separated the two germline ends. The CDR3 nucleotides are TGCGCCAGCAGCACCGGGACTTACGAGCAGTACTTC. Encoded protein: CASSTGTYEQYF.

V is TRBV6-5 and J is TRBJ1-6; perhaps TRBD1 as D (5 bases). The germline V gene has CDR1 MNHEY and CDR2 SVGAGI. The CDR3 sequence is 12 residues long. The V end was cut by 8 bases, the J end by 7 bases, with 9 bases between. The CDR3 here is CASQGGNSPLHF. CDR3 nucleotides: TGTGCCAGCCAGGGTGGGAATTCACCCCTCCACTTT.

The CDR3 is CASSQGAAQGSYEQYF. The CDR3 DNA reads as TGTGCCAGCAGCCAAGGTGCGGCTCAAGGTTCGTACGAGCAGTACTTC. The V gene is TRBV5-4, the J gene TRBJ2-7; D remains ambiguous. The V gene's germline CDR1 is SGHNT and CDR2 YYREEE (reference sequence). There are 16 residues in the CDR3. V lost 4 bases, J lost 4 bases, and 21 bases lay in between.

The chain combines TRBV6-5 with TRBJ1-2; D is perhaps TRBD1 (5 bases). The CDR3 consists of 15 residues. The V end lost 3 bases, the J end lost 7 bases, and 18 bases lay between the germline ends. Germline V CDR1 and CDR2: MNHEY, SVGAGI. The CDR3 coding sequence is TGTGCCAGCAGTTATGAAGTTAGGGGCGCCGGTGGCTACACCTTC. Its translation: CASSYEVRGAGGYTF.

This chain joins TRBV28 and TRBJ1-2, with TRBD1 matching over 7 bases. The CDR3 loop spans 13 amino acids. V shed 2 bases and J 8 bases; nucleotides not matched to a gene: 5. The V gene's germline CDR1 is MDHEN and CDR2 SYDVKM. The CDR3 spells CASSLLRGEGYTF. As DNA, the CDR3 is TGTGCCAGCAGTTTACTCAGGGGGGAGGGCTACACCTTC.